This T cell receptor beta chain was identified in a study of human thymus T cells. The CDR3 runs 12 residues. V gave up 5 bases and J gave up 6 bases, with 14 bases separating them. Germline loops: CDR1 GTSNPN, CDR2 SVGIG (reference sequence). Only in-frame clones appear in the TCRdb table, and some are missing; sequencing was by immunoSEQ multiplex PCR. The sample consists of around 44,000 clones, over 85% of them appearing once. Sample: blood. The TCR sequence derives from a boy under two years old with a congenital heart defect but otherwise immunologically healthy. The chain employs TRBV30 and TRBJ2-7, with D maybe TRBD2 (6 bases). CDR3 nucleotides: TGTGCCTGGCGCCGACTAGACCGCGAGCAGTACTTC. It encodes CAWRRLDREQYF.